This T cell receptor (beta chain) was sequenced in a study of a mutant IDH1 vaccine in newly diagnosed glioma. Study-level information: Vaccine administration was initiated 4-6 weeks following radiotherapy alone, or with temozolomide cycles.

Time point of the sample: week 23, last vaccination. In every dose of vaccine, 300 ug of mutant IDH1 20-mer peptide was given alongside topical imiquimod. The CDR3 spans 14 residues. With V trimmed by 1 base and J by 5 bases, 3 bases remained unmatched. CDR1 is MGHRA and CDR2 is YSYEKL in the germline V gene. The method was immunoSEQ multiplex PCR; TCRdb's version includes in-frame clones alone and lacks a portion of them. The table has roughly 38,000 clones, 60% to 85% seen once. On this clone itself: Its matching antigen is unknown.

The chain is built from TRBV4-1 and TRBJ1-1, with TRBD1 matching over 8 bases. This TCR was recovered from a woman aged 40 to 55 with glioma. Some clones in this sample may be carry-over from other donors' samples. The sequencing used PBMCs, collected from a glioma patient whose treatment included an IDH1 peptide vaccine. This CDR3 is CASSQGTGWTEAFF. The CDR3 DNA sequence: TGCGCCAGCAGCCAAGGGACAGGGTGGACTGAAGCTTTCTTT.